This T cell receptor beta chain was found in a study of cytomegalovirus exposure and HLA in healthy donors. With 60 Vbeta and 13 Jbeta primers, the PCR was carried out. The method was immunoSEQ multiplex PCR; TCRdb's version includes in-frame clones alone and lacks a portion of them. The table shows under 200,000 clones, with around 78% occurring only once. Germline assignment: CDR1 SGHDT and CDR2 YYEEEE. CDR3 size: 17 residues. Unmatched junction bases numbered 9, after V lost 0 bases and J lost 4 bases. The rearrangement links TRBV5-6 to TRBJ2-5, with 10 nucleotides matching TRBD2. This clonotype was obtained from a woman in her forties or fifties in good health and CMV-seropositive. Sequencing input: PBMCs. The CDR3 loop reads CASSLVAGTSVRETQYF. The DNA of the CDR3 is TGTGCCAGCAGCTTGGTCGCCGGGACTAGCGTTAGAGAGACCCAGTACTTC.